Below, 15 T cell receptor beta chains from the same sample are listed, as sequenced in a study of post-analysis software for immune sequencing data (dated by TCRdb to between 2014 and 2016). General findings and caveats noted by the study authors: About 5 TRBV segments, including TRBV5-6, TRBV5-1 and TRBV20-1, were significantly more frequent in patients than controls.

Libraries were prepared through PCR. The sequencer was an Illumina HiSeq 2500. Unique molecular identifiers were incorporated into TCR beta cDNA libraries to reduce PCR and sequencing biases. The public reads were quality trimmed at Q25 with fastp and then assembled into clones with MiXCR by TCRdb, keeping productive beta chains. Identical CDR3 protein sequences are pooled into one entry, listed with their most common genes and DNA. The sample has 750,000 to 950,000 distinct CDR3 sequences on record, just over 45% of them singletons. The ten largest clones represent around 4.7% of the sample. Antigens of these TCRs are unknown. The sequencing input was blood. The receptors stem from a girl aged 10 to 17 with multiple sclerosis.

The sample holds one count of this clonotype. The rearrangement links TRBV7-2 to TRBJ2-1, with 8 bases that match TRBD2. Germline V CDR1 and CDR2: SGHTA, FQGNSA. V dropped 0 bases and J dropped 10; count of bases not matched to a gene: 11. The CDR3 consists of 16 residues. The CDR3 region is CASSLARRLAPDEQFF. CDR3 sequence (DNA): TGTGCCAGCAGCTTAGCGCGGCGACTAGCGCCCGACGAGCAGTTCTTC.

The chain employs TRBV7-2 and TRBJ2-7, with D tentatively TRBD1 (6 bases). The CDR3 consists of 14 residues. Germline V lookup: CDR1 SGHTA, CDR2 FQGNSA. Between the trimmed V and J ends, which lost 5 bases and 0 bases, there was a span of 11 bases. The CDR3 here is CASSADRASYEQYF. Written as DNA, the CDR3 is TGTGCCAGCAGCGCGGACAGAGCCTCCTACGAGCAGTACTTC.

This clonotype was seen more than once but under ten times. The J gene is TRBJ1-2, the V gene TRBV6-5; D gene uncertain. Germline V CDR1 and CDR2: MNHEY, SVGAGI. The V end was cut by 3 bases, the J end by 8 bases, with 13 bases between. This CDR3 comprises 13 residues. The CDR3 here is CASSYGAVDGYTF. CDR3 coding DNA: TGTGCCAGCAGTTATGGAGCGGTGGACGGCTACACCTTC.

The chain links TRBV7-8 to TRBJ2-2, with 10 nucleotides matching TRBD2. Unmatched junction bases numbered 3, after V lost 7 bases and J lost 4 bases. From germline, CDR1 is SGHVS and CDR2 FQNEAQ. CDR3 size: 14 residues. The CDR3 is CASNRLAGTGELFF. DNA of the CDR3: TGTGCCAGCAATAGACTAGCGGGCACCGGGGAGCTGTTTTTT.

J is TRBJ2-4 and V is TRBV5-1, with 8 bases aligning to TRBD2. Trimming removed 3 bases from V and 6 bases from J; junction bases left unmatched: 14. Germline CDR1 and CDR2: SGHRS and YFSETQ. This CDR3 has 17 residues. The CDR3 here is CASSSVLAGPGGNIQYF. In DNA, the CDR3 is TGCGCCAGCAGCTCTGTTCTAGCGGGCCCGGGAGGAAACATTCAGTACTTC.

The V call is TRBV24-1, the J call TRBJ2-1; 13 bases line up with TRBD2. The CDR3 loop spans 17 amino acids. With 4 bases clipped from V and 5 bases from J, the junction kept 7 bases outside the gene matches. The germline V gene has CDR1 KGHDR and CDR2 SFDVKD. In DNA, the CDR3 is TGTGCCACCAGTGACCTCGGGACTAGCGGGAAGAACAATGAGCAGTTCTTC. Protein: CATSDLGTSGKNNEQFF.

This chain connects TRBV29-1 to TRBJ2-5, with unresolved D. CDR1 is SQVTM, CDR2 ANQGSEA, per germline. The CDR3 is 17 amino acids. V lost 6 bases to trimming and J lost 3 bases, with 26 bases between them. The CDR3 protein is CSVGQRWAVGSEETQYF. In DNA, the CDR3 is TGCAGCGTGGGTCAGAGGTGGGCCGTTGGGTCCGAAGAGACCCAGTACTTC.

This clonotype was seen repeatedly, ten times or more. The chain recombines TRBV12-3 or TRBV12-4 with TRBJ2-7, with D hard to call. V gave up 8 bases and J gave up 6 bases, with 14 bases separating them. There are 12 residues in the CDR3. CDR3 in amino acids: CASGISLSEQYF. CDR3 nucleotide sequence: TGTGCCAGCGGGATTAGCCTCTCCGAGCAGTACTTC.

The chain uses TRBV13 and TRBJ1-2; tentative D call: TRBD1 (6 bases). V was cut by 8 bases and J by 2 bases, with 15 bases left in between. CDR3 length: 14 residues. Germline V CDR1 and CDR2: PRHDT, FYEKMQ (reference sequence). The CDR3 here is CASRDTGGNYGYTF. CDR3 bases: TGTGCCAGCCGGGACACTGGAGGAAACTATGGCTACACCTTC.

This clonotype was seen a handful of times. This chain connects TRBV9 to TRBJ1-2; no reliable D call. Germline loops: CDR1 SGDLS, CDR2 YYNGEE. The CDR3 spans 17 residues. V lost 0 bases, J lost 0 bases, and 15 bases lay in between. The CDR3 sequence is CASSVAAGRETNYGYTF. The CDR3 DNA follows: TGTGCCAGCAGCGTAGCGGCTGGCAGAGAGACTAACTATGGCTACACCTTC. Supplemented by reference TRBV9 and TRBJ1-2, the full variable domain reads DSGVTQTPKHLITATGQRVTLRCSPRSGDLSVYWYQQSLDQGLQFLIQYYNGEERAKGNILERFSAQQFPDLHSELNLSSLELGDSALYFCASSVAAGRETNYGYTFGSGTRLTVV.

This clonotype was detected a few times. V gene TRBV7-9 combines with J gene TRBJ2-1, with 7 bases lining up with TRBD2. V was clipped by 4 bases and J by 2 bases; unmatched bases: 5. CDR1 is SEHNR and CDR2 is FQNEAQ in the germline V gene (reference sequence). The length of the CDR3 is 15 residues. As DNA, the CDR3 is TGTGCCAGCAGCTCTAGCGGCCGTGCCTACAATGAGCAGTTCTTC. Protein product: CASSSSGRAYNEQFF.

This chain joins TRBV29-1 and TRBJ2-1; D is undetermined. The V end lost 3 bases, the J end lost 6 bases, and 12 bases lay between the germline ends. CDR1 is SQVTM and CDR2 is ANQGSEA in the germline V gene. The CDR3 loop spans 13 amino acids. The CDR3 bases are TGCAGCGTTGAGACTCGCCTCCCCAATGAGCAGTTCTTC. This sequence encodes CSVETRLPNEQFF.

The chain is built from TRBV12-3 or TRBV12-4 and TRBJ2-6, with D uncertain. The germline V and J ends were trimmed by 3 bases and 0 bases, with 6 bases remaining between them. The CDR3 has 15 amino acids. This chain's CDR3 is CASSFSISGANVLTF. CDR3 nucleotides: TGTGCCAGCAGTTTTTCGATCTCTGGGGCCAACGTCCTGACTTTC.

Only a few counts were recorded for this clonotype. DNA of the CDR3: TGTGCCAGCAGTTTAATGACCCCCTGGGGGTCTGGGGCCAACGTCCTGACTTTC. Translating it yields CASSLMTPWGSGANVLTF. The chain employs TRBV12-3 or TRBV12-4 and TRBJ2-6; D possibly uses TRBD1 or TRBD2 (5 bases each). V lost 2 bases, J lost 1 base, and 15 bases lay in between. The CDR3 is 18 residues long.

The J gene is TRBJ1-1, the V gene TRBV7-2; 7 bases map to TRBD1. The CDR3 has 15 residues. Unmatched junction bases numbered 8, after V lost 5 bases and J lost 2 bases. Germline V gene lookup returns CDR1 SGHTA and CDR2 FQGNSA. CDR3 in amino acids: CASSLRQGANTEAFF. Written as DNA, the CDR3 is TGTGCCAGCAGCCTTAGACAGGGAGCTAACACTGAAGCTTTCTTT.